These 19 T cell receptor beta chains share one sample of origin, sequenced in a study of blood T cell repertoires in COVID-19. Sequencing used immunoSEQ multiplex PCR; TCRdb keeps in-frame clones, though not all of them. Of 3,000 to 4,000 clones listed, 91% were seen once; the top ten hold around 7.5%. Sequenced sample: peripheral blood. These receptors were taken from a man in his forties or fifties with active COVID-19.

The chain couples TRBV5-4 to TRBJ2-7; 9 nucleotides line up with TRBD1. Germline V lookup: CDR1 SGHNT, CDR2 YYREEE (reference sequence). The CDR3 loop spans 14 amino acids. The V segment lost 0 bases and the J segment 6 bases; nucleotides outside the gene matches: 4. The CDR3 sequence is CASSLGTGAVEQYF. DNA of the CDR3: TGTGCCAGCAGCTTGGGGACAGGGGCGGTCGAGCAGTACTTC.

This clone appeared a single time. The DNA of the CDR3 is TGTGCCAGCCTAGCCCGAGAGACCCAGTACTTC. Protein sequence: CASLARETQYF. The chain links TRBV7-2 to TRBJ2-5; perhaps TRBD2 as D (5 bases). The germline V gene encodes CDR1 SGHTA and CDR2 FQGNSA. The CDR3 is made up of 11 amino acids. V shed 8 bases and J shed 4 bases, with 8 bases lying between them.

This chain joins TRBV5-8 and TRBJ1-1, with TRBD1 matching over 7 bases. Germline V lookup: CDR1 SGHTS, CDR2 YDEGEE. V lost 4 bases and J lost 0; bases outside the gene matches: 3. The CDR3 is 14 amino acids. As DNA, the CDR3 is TGTGCCAGCAGCGGGACAGAGTTGAACACTGAAGCTTTCTTT. This gives the protein CASSGTELNTEAFF.

The chain joins TRBV7-9 to TRBJ2-5; 8 nucleotides line up with TRBD2. CDR1 and CDR2 (germline): SEHNR, FQNEAQ (reference sequence). The V segment lost 1 base and the J segment 5 bases; nucleotides outside the gene matches: 12. The CDR3 extends over 17 amino acids. The chain's CDR3 is CASSLGRGSGIDETQYF. In nucleotides, the CDR3 is TGTGCCAGCAGCTTAGGTCGGGGTAGCGGGATTGACGAGACCCAGTACTTC.

The chain couples TRBV28 to TRBJ2-7; D may be TRBD2 (7 bases). Germline CDR1 is MDHEN and CDR2 is SYDVKM. Trimming took off 2 bases at V and 5 bases at J, with 13 bases between the two ends. This CDR3 contains 14 residues. CDR3 sequence reads: CASSLRGAVNEQYF. The DNA for the CDR3 is TGTGCCAGCAGTTTACGGGGGGCCGTCAACGAGCAGTACTTC.

The chain uses TRBV5-1 and TRBJ2-2; 7 bases agree with TRBD2. The V gene end was trimmed by 2 bases and the J gene end by 5 bases; junction bases not matched to a gene: 6. The CDR3 covers 15 residues. Per the germline V gene, CDR1 is SGHRS and CDR2 is YFSETQ. CDR3 in amino acids: CASSFGGSGTGELFF. The DNA of the CDR3 is TGCGCCAGCAGCTTCGGCGGGAGCGGGACCGGGGAGCTGTTTTTT.

The CDR3 region is CASSLKVAGNNEQFF. The CDR3 DNA is TGTGCCAGCAGCTTGAAGGTAGCGGGAAACAATGAGCAGTTCTTC. This chain joins TRBV5-6 and TRBJ2-1, with 8 bases fitting TRBD2. CDR1 is SGHDT, CDR2 YYEEEE, per germline. The ends lost 1 base at V and 5 bases at J; junction bases unmatched: 5. CDR3 length: 15 residues.

The gene calls are TRBV5-5 and TRBJ2-1; the match to TRBD2 covers 7 bases. This CDR3 is built from 13 residues. V lost 2 bases to trimming and J lost 6 bases; unmatched junction nucleotides: 2. The germline V gene encodes CDR1 SGHKS and CDR2 YYEKEE (reference sequence). In DNA, the CDR3 is TGTGCCAGCAGCTTCACGGGAGGCAATGAGCAGTTCTTC. It yields the protein CASSFTGGNEQFF.

J is TRBJ2-7 and V is TRBV6-2 or TRBV6-3, with 14 nucleotides matching TRBD2. CDR3 size: 15 residues. In germline, CDR1 is MNHEY, CDR2 SVGEGT. V was clipped by 5 bases and J by 4 bases; unmatched bases: 4. DNA of the CDR3: TGTGCCAGCAGTAGACTAGCGGGAGGGGGATACGAGCAGTACTTC. This sequence encodes CASSRLAGGGYEQYF.

The rearrangement uses TRBV7-2 and TRBJ2-7; 12 bases map to TRBD2. The CDR3 length is 15 residues. The germline V gene has CDR1 SGHTA and CDR2 FQGNSA. V dropped 7 bases and J dropped 6; count of bases not matched to a gene: 10. CDR3: CASTHQTSGSREQYF. The DNA for the CDR3 is TGTGCCAGCACCCACCAGACTAGCGGGAGTCGCGAGCAGTACTTC.

The genes are TRBV10-3 and TRBJ1-4, with 7 bases that match TRBD1. Germline CDR1 and CDR2: ENHRY and SYGVKD. This CDR3 spans 14 amino acids. J gave up 5 bases and V 4 bases, and 4 bases lay outside the gene matches. The CDR3 region is CAISGGQPNEKLFF. CDR3 sequence (DNA): TGTGCCATCAGTGGGGGACAGCCGAATGAAAAACTGTTTTTT.

In this sample, this clone turned up once. The gene calls are TRBV15 and TRBJ2-2; 10 bases line up with TRBD2. Germline-derived CDR1 and CDR2 are LNHNV and YYDKDF (reference sequence). With V trimmed by 5 bases and J by 4 bases, 4 bases remained unmatched. The CDR3 extends over 15 amino acids. This CDR3 reads CATSGRTSGTGELFF. For the CDR3, the DNA is TGTGCCACCAGCGGCCGGACTAGCGGCACCGGGGAGCTGTTTTTT.

The V gene is TRBV27, the J gene TRBJ2-1; TRBD2 matches at 7 bases. The CDR3 sequence is 12 residues long. V trimming: 2 bases; J trimming: 15 bases; junction bases outside the gene matches: 7. Germline CDR1 reads MNHEY; CDR2 reads SMNVEV (reference sequence). CDR3 residues: CASSLERGSLFF. The CDR3 nucleotides read TGTGCCAGCAGTTTAGAGCGCGGGAGCTTGTTCTTC.

This chain joins TRBV5-1 and TRBJ1-5; TRBD1 aligns across 7 bases. The germline V gene encodes CDR1 SGHRS and CDR2 YFSETQ. V gave up 5 bases and J gave up 2 bases; unmatched junction bases: 4. This CDR3 is 14 amino acids long. The CDR3 DNA sequence: TGCGCCAGCAGTATTGGACAGGGCAATCAGCCCCAGCATTTT. It codes for CASSIGQGNQPQHF.

The gene calls are TRBV2 and TRBJ1-1; D is ambiguous. Per germline, CDR1 SNHLY and CDR2 FYNNEI. The ends were cut back, 6 bases at V and 0 bases at J, with 5 bases in the middle. The CDR3 contains 12 residues. CDR3 region: CASRSLNTEAFF. The CDR3 bases are TGTGCCAGCAGGAGCCTGAACACTGAAGCTTTCTTT.

This clone was recorded once. The J gene is TRBJ2-7, the V gene TRBV6-2 or TRBV6-3; 13 bases fit TRBD2. Germline CDR1 is MNHEY and CDR2 is SVGEGT. The CDR3 is 18 amino acids. The V and J ends lost 5 bases and 2 bases, in that order; junction bases with no gene match: 12. CDR3 residues: CASSQGLAGPIQPYEQYF. Here the CDR3 DNA reads TGTGCCAGCAGTCAGGGACTAGCGGGACCTATACAACCCTACGAGCAGTACTTC.

V and J are TRBV6-5 and TRBJ2-2; unclear D gene. CDR1 is MNHEY, CDR2 SVGAGI, per germline. V was trimmed by 6 bases and J by 3 bases, leaving 5 bases between them. The CDR3 is 12 amino acids. DNA for the CDR3: TGTGCCAGCAGCTCGGACACCGGGGAGCTGTTTTTT. Translated: CASSSDTGELFF.

This clone was seen just once. This rearrangement joins TRBV6-2 or TRBV6-3 to TRBJ2-1, with 9 bases matching TRBD2. The CDR3 length is 16 residues. Per the germline V gene, CDR1 is MNHEY and CDR2 is SVGEGT. V dropped 6 bases and J dropped 6; count of bases not matched to a gene: 12. The CDR3: CASSPAGSGSSNEQFF. The CDR3 bases are TGTGCCAGCAGCCCCGCGGGTAGCGGGAGTAGCAATGAGCAGTTCTTC.

The rearrangement links TRBV7-3 to TRBJ2-2; tentatively, D is TRBD1 (5 bases). Between the trimmed V and J ends, which lost 7 bases and 2 bases, there was a span of 11 bases. Germline lookup yields CDR1 SGHTA and CDR2 FQGTGA. The CDR3 runs 14 residues. The CDR3 DNA reads as TGTGCCAGCACTGGGGCCGCCAACACCGGGGAGCTGTTTTTT. It yields the protein CASTGAANTGELFF.